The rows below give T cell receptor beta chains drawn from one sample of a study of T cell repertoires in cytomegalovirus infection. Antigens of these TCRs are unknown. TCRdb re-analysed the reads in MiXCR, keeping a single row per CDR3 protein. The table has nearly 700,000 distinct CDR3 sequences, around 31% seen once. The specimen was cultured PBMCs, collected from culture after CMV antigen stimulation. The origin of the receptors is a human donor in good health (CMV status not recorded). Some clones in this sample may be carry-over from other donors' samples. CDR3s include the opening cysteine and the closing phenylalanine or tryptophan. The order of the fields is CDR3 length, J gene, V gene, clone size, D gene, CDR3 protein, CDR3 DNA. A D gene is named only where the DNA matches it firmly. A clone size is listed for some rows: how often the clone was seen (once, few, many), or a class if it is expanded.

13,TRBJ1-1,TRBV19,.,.,CASSNGRFTEAFF,TGTGCCAGTAGTAATGGTCGTTTCACTGAAGCTTTCTTT
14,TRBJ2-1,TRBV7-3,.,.,CASSQQTPYNEQFF,TGTGCCAGCAGTCAACAGACTCCCTACAATGAGCAGTTCTTC
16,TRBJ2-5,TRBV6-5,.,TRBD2,CASRPQAGGPVETQYF,TGTGCCAGCAGACCCCAGGCGGGAGGGCCCGTAGAGACCCAGTACTTC
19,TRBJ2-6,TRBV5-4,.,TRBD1,CASSPRGGTGSTGANVLTF,TGTGCCAGCAGCCCACGGGGAGGGACAGGGTCAACTGGGGCCAACGTCCTGACTTTC
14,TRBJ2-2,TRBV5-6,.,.,CASSFVPNTGELFF,TGTGCCAGCAGCTTTGTCCCTAACACCGGGGAGCTGTTTTTT
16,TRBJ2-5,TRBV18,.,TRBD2,CASSPGLAGTQETQYF,TGTGCCAGCTCACCCGGACTAGCGGGGACCCAAGAGACCCAGTACTTC
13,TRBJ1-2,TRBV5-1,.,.,CASSLGGDGGYTF,TGCGCCAGCAGCTTAGGAGGGGACGGCGGCTACACCTTC
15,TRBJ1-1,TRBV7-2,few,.,CASSLLGIQNTEAFF,TGTGCCAGCAGCTTGCTGGGCATACAGAACACTGAAGCTTTCTTT
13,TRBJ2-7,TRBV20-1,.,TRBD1,CSATRQGVYEQYF,TGCAGTGCTACCCGGCAGGGGGTCTACGAGCAGTACTTC
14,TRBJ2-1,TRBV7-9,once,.,CASSSSTADNEQFF,TGTGCCAGCAGTTCATCGACAGCGGACAATGAGCAGTTCTTC
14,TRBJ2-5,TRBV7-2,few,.,CASSASRVLETQYF,TGTGCCAGCAGCGCAAGCAGGGTCCTGGAGACCCAGTACTTC
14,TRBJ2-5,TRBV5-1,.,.,CASSSGREWETQYF,TGCGCCAGCAGCAGCGGACGGGAGTGGGAGACCCAGTACTTC
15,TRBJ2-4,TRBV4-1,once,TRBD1,CASSQAPGQKNIQYF,TGCGCCAGCAGCCAAGCACCGGGACAGAAAAACATTCAGTACTTC
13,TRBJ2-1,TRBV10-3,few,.,CANSDGLSNEQFF,TGTGCCAACTCCGATGGACTAAGCAATGAGCAGTTCTTC
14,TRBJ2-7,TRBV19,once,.,CASSPTVNSYEQYF,TGTGCCAGTAGCCCTACCGTAAACTCCTACGAGCAGTACTTC
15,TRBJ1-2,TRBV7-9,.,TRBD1,CASSGLQGPDYGYTF,TGTGCCAGCAGCGGACTACAGGGGCCGGACTATGGCTACACCTTC
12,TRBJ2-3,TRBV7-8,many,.,CASSRLRDTQYF,TGTGCCAGCAGCCGCCTCCGCGATACGCAGTATTTT
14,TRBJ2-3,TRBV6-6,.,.,CASRAGTGTDTQYF,TGTGCCAGCAGGGCGGGGACCGGCACAGATACGCAGTATTTT
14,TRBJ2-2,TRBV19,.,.,CASPSGEATGELFF,TGTGCCAGTCCTTCGGGGGAGGCGACCGGGGAGCTGTTTTTT
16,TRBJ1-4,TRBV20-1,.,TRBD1,CSASLPDRVSNEKLFF,TGCAGTGCTAGCCTCCCAGACAGGGTCTCTAATGAAAAACTGTTTTTT
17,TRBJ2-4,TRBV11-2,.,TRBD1,CASSQGGQGSFSGIQYF,TGTGCCAGCAGCCAGGGAGGACAGGGTAGTTTTTCTGGCATTCAGTACTTC
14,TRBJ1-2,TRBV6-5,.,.,CASSPAGTGYGYTF,TGTGCCAGCAGTCCGGCAGGTACGGGCTATGGCTACACCTTC
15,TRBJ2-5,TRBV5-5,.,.,CASSRPGGGQETQYF,TGTGCCAGCAGCCGGCCCGGGGGCGGACAAGAGACCCAGTACTTC
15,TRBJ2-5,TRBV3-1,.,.,CASSQGGTGRETQYF,TGTGCCAGCAGCCAAGGGGGGACGGGTCGAGAGACCCAGTACTTC
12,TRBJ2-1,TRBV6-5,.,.,CASSYGRNEQFF,TGTGCCAGCAGTTACGGGCGCAATGAGCAGTTCTTC
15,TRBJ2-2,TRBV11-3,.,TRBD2,CASSTTVGGTGELFF,TGTGCCAGCAGCACTACCGTGGGGGGGACCGGGGAGCTGTTTTTT
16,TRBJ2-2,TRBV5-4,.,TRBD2,CASSSSGARNTGELFF,TGTGCCAGCAGCTCTAGCGGGGCGCGGAACACCGGGGAGCTGTTTTTT
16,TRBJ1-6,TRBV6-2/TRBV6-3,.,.,CASSRDRSSYNSPLHF,TGTGCCAGCAGTCGCGACAGGAGCTCCTATAATTCACCCCTCCACTTT
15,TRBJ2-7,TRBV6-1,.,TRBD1,CASRFRQGIAYEQYF,TGTGCCAGCAGGTTTCGACAGGGGATAGCCTACGAGCAGTACTTC
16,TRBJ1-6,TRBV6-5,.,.,CASSYGGSSANSPLHF,TGTGCCAGCAGTTACGGGGGGTCCTCCGCCAATTCACCCCTCCACTTT
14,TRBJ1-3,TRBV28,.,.,CASSTPGAENTIYF,TGTGCCAGCAGTACCCCCGGGGCCGAAAACACCATATATTTT
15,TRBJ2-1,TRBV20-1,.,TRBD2,CSARGTSGGYNEQFF,TGCAGTGCTAGAGGGACTAGCGGGGGGTACAATGAGCAGTTCTTC
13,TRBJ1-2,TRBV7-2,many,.,CASSLTANYGYTF,TGTGCCAGCAGCTTAACAGCTAACTATGGCTACACCTTC
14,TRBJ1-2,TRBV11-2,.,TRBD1,CASSAPGQKYGYTF,TGTGCCAGCAGCGCACCGGGACAGAAGTATGGCTACACCTTC
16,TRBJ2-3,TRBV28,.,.,CASSLLVGLFADTQYF,TGTGCCAGCAGTTTATTAGTCGGGTTGTTTGCGGATACGCAGTATTTT
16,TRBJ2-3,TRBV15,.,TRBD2,CATSRVSGGHGDTQYF,TGTGCCACCAGCAGGGTTAGCGGGGGGCATGGAGATACGCAGTATTTT
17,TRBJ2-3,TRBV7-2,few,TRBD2,CASSFGTSGGTTDTQYF,TGTGCCAGCAGCTTCGGGACTAGCGGGGGGACCACAGATACGCAGTATTTT
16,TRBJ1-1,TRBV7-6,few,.,CASSRRPGPQNTEAFF,TGTGCCAGCAGCCGCCGTCCGGGACCCCAGAACACTGAAGCTTTCTTT
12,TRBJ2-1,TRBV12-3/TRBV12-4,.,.,CASSHGYNEQFF,TGTGCCAGCAGCCACGGTTATAATGAGCAGTTCTTC
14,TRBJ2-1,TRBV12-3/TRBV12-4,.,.,CASTPSRDNNEQFF,TGTGCCAGCACCCCCTCCCGGGACAACAATGAGCAGTTCTTC
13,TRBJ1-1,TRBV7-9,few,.,CAPTGQVNTEAFF,TGTGCCCCTACAGGGCAGGTGAACACTGAAGCTTTCTTT
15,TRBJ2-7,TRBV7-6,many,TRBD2,CASSSARGSSYEQYF,TGTGCCAGCAGCTCCGCTCGCGGGAGCTCCTACGAGCAGTACTTC
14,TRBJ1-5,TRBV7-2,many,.,CASSVRTGNQPQHF,TGTGCCAGCAGCGTACGAACAGGGAATCAGCCCCAGCATTTT
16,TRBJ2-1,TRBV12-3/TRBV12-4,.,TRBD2,CASSQTEASGSDEQFF,TGTGCCAGCAGTCAGACGGAGGCTAGCGGGAGTGATGAGCAGTTCTTC
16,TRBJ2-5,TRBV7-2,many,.,CASSLESGWGSETQYF,TGTGCCAGCAGCCTTGAATCGGGATGGGGGTCAGAGACCCAGTACTTC
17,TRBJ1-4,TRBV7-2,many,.,CASSLVSYGRGGEKLFF,TGTGCCAGCAGCTTAGTCTCCTATGGCAGGGGAGGTGAAAAACTGTTTTTT
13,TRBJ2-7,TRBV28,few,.,CASSLRGIYEQYF,TGTGCCAGCAGTTTGCGGGGAATCTACGAGCAGTACTTC
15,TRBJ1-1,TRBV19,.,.,CASTHGKGGVTEAFF,TGTGCCAGTACACACGGAAAGGGGGGAGTCACTGAAGCTTTCTTT
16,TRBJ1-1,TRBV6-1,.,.,CASRGEGVSPNTEAFF,TGTGCCAGTAGGGGAGAGGGGGTCTCGCCGAACACTGAAGCTTTCTTT
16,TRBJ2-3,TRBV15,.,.,CATSRVPSRTADTQYF,TGTGCCACCAGCAGAGTACCCTCGAGGACGGCAGATACGCAGTATTTT